The clone carrying this TCR beta chain was seen many times. What it binds is unknown. The sample originates from a study of CD8 T cells in ankylosing spondylitis. Regarding the study as a whole: Characteristic, it appeared, of ankylosing spondylitis blood was a TCR beta motif of about eight highly homologous variants.

Germline assignment: CDR1 SGHRS and CDR2 YFSETQ. V was pared by 3 bases and J by 4 bases, with 11 bases between. CDR3 length: 14 amino acids. One entry per CDR3 protein, called by TCRdb with MiXCR from the 5' RACE reads. The top ten hold 4.1% of the sample, which has about 130,000 distinct CDR3 sequences, approximately 10% seen once. This receptor was taken from a female donor with ankylosing spondylitis or in good health (not recorded which). Sequencing was done on a sample of blood, either unsorted or a sorted T cell fraction (not recorded which). V and J are TRBV5-1 and TRBJ1-3, with D unclear. Here the CDR3 reads CASSSEGIGNTIYF. CDR3 bases: TGCGCCAGCAGCTCGGAGGGAATCGGAAACACCATATATTTT.